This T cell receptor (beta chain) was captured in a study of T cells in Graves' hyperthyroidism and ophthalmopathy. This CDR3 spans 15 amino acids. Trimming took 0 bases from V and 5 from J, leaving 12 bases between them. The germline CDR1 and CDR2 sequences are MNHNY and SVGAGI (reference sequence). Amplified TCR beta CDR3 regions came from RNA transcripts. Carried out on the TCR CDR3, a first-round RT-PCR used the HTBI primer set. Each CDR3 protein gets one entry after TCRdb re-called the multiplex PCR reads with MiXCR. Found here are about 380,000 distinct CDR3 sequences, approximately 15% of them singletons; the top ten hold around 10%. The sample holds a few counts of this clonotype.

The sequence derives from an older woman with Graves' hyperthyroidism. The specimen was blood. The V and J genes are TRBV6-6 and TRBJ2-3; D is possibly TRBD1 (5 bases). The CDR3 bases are TGTGCCAGCAGTTACTCGCAAGGGCAGGGAGATACGCAGTATTTT. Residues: CASSYSQGQGDTQYF.